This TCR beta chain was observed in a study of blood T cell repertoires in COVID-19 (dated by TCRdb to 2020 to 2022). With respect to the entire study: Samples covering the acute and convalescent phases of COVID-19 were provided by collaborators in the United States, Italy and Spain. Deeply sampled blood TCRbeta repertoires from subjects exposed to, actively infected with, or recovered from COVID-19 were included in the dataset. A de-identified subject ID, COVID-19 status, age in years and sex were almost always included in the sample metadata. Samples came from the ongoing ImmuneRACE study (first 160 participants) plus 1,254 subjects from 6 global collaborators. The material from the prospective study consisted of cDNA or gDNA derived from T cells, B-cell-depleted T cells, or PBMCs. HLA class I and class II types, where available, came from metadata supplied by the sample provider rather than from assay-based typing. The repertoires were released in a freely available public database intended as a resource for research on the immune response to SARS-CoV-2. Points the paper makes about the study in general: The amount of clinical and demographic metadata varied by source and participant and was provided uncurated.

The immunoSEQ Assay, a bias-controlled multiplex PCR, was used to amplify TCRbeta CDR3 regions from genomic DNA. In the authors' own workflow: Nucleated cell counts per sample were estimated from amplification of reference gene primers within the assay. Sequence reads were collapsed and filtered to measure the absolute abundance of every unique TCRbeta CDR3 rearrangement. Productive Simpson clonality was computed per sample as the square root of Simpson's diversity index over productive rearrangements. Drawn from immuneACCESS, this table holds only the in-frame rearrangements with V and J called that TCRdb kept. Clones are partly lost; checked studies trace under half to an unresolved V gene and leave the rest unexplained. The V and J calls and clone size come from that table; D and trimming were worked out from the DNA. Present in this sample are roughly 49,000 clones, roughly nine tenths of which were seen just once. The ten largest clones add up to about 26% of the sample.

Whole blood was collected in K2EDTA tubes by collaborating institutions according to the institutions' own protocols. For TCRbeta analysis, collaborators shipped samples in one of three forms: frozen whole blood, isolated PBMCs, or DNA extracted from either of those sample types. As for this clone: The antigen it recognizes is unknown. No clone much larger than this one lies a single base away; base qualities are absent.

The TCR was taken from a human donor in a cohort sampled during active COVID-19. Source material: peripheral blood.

The bases read TGTGCCAGCAGTTCATCCAGGGTTAATGAAAAACTGTTTTTT. Its translation is CASSSSRVNEKLFF. The chain uses TRBV6-6 and TRBJ1-4, and perhaps TRBD1 as D gene, on 5 matching bases. The CDR3 contains 14 residues, cysteine and phenylalanine counted. Only the CDR3 part of the read is kept: 42 bases, read in frame from the first base. The junction shows trimming of 4 bases on V and 4 bases on J, plus 10 bases between the germline ends. The germline V gene (reference sequence) supplies CDR1 MNHNY and CDR2 SVGAGI.